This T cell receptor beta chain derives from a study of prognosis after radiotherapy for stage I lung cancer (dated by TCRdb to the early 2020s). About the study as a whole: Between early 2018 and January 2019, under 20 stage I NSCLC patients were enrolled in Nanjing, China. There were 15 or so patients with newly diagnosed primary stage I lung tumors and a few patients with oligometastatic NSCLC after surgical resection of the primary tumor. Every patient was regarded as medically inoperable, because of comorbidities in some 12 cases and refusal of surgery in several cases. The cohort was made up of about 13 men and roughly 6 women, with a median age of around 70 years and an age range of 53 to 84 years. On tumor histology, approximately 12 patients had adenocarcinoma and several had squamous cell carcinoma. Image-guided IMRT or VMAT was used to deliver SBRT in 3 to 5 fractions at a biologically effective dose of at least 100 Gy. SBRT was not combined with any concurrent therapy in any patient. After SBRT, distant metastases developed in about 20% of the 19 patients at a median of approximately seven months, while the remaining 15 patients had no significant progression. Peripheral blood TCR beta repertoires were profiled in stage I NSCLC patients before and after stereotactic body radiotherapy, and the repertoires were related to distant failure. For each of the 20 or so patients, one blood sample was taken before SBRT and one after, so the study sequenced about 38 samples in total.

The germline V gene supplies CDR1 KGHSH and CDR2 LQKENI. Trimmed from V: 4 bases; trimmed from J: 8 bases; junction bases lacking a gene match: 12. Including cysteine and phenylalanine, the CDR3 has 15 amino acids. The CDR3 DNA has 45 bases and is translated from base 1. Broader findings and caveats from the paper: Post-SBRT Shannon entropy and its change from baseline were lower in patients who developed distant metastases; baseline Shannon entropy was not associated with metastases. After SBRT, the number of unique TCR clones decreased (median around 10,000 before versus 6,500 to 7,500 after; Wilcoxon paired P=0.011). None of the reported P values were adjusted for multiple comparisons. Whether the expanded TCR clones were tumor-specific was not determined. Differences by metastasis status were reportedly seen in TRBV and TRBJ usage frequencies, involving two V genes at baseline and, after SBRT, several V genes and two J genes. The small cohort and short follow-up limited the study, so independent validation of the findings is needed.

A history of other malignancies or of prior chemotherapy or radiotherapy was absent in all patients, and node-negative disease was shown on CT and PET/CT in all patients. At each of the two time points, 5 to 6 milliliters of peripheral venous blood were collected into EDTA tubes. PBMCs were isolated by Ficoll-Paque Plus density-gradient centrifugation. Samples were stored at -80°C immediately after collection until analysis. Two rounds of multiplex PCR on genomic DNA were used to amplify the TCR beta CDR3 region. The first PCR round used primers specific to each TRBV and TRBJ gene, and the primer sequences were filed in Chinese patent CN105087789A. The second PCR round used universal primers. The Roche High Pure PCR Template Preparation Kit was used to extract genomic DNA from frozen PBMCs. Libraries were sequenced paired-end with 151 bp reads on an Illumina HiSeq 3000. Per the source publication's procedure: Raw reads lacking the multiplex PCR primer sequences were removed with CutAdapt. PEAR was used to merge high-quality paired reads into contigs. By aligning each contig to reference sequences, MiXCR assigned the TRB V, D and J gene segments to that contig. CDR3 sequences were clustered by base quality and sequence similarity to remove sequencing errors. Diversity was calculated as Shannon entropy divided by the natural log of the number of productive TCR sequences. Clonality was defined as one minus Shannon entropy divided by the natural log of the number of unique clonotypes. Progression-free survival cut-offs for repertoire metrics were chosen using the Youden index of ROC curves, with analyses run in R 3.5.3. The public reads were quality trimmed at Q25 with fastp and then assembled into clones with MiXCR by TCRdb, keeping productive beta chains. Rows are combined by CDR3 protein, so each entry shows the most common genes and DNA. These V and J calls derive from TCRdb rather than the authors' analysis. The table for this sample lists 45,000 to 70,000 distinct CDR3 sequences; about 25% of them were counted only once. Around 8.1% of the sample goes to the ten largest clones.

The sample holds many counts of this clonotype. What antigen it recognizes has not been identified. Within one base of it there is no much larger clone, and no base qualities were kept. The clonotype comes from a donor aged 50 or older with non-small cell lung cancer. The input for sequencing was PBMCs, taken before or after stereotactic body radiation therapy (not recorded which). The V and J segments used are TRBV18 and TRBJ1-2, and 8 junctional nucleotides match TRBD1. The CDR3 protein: CASSLVPGQEKGYTF. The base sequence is TGTGCCAGCTCACTCGTACCGGGACAGGAAAAGGGCTACACCTTC.